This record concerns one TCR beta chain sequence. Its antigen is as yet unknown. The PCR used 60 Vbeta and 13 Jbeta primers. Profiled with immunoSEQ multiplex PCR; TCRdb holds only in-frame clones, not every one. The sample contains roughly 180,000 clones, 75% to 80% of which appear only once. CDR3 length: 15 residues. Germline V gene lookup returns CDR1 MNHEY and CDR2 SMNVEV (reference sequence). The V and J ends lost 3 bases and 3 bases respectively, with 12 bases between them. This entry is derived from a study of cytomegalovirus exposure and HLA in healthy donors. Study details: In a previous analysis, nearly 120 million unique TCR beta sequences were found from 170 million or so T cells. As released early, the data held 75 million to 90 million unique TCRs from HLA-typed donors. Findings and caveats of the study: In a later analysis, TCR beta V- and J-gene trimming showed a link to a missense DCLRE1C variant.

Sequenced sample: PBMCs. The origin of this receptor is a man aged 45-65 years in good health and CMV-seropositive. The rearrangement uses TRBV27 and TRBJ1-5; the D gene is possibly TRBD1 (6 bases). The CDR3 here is CASSFTGHVNQPQHF. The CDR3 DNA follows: TGTGCCAGCAGTTTCACAGGGCATGTCAATCAGCCCCAGCATTTT.